The 27 T cell receptor beta chains in this list originate from one sample, sequenced in a study of blood T cell repertoires in COVID-19. Sequencing used immunoSEQ multiplex PCR; TCRdb keeps in-frame clones, though not all of them. The sample includes 250,000 or so clones, more than 70% of them seen just once. Sample: peripheral blood. These receptors originate from a woman in her twenties or thirties with COVID-19, enrolled during active disease.

The chain carries TRBV4-2 and TRBJ1-1, with no clear D. Per germline, CDR1 LGHNA and CDR2 YNFKEQ. The CDR3 sequence is 13 residues long. Trimming pared 1 base from V and 8 bases from J, leaving 11 bases between. The CDR3 DNA sequence: TGTGCCAGCAGCCAAGTCATGTTAGCGGAAGCTTTCTTT. Translating it yields CASSQVMLAEAFF.

The J gene is TRBJ2-7, the V gene TRBV4-3; 9 bases are a match to TRBD2. J was trimmed by 3 bases and V by 1 base; bases with no gene match: 7. CDR3 length: 16 residues. Germline V lookup: CDR1 LGHNA, CDR2 YSLEER. In DNA form, the CDR3 reads TGCGCCAGCAGCCAAGCGGCGGGGGGGCAAGGCTACGAGCAGTACTTC. It encodes CASSQAAGGQGYEQYF.

The chain recombines TRBV13 with TRBJ1-1; TRBD1 is a possible D gene (5 bases). Trimming pared 4 bases from V and 7 bases from J, leaving 16 bases between. The CDR3 runs 14 residues. CDR1 is PRHDT and CDR2 is FYEKMQ in the germline V gene (reference sequence). This CDR3 reads CASSSSSGGGEAFF. The CDR3 region has the DNA TGTGCCAGCAGCTCGAGTTCGGGGGGAGGTGAAGCTTTCTTT.

This clone was seen many times. The chain joins TRBV2 to TRBJ2-2; TRBD1 is a possible D gene (6 bases). The V end was cut by 8 bases, the J end by 3 bases, with 10 bases between. The CDR3 spans 13 residues. Germline assignment: CDR1 SNHLY and CDR2 FYNNEI. The CDR3 sequence: CASADSYTGELFF. CDR3 coding DNA: TGTGCCAGCGCGGACAGCTACACCGGGGAGCTGTTTTTT.

A single count supports this clone. This chain links TRBV10-2 with TRBJ2-1; 9 nucleotides line up with TRBD2. Germline CDR1 and CDR2: WSHSY and SAAADI. The trim removed 6 bases at V and 4 bases at J, leaving 1 base unmatched. The CDR3 spans 13 residues. The CDR3 sequence: CASRAGGYNEQFF. The CDR3 DNA is TGCGCCAGCAGGGCGGGGGGGTACAATGAGCAGTTCTTC.

This sequence joins TRBV13 and TRBJ2-7; D may be TRBD1 (5 bases). This CDR3 comprises 13 residues. V was shortened by 1 base and J by 4 bases, with 8 bases between the two germline ends. The germline CDR1 and CDR2 sequences are PRHDT and FYEKMQ (reference sequence). The CDR3 reads CASSLEGPYEQYF. The CDR3 coding sequence is TGTGCCAGCAGCTTAGAGGGGCCGTACGAGCAGTACTTC.

The chain has TRBV9 and TRBJ1-2; 10 positions agree with TRBD1. V lost 7 bases and J lost 6; bases outside the gene matches: 3. CDR1 and CDR2 from the germline V gene are SGDLS and YYNGEE. The CDR3 spans 12 residues. CDR3 sequence: CASRDRGDGYTF. CDR3 DNA: TGTGCCAGCCGGGACAGGGGTGATGGCTACACCTTC.

This clone was seen a single time. The genes are TRBV3-1 (or the pseudogene TRBV3-2) and TRBJ2-1; D may be TRBD1 (6 bases). V lost 6 bases to trimming and J lost 2 bases, with 14 bases between them. From germline, CDR1 is LGHDT and CDR2 YNNKEL (reference sequence). This CDR3 comprises 15 residues. The CDR3 bases are TGTGCCAGCAGTCTTCGAGGGGACACCTACAATGAGCAGTTCTTC. Protein: CASSLRGDTYNEQFF.

The V gene is TRBV7-9, the J gene TRBJ1-5, with 7 bases aligning to TRBD1. Trimming cost V 3 bases and J 4 bases; bases outside gene matches: 3. The CDR3 is 14 amino acids. The germline V gene has CDR1 SEHNR and CDR2 FQNEAQ (reference sequence). The CDR3 reads CASSLGQTNQPQHF. The CDR3 bases are TGTGCCAGCAGCTTGGGACAGACTAATCAGCCCCAGCATTTT.

J is TRBJ2-3 and V is TRBV5-1, with D tentatively TRBD2 (5 bases). Germline CDR1 is SGHRS and CDR2 is YFSETQ. This CDR3 contains 13 residues. V was shortened by 2 bases and J by 4 bases, with 8 bases between the two germline ends. The CDR3 bases are TGCGCCAGCAGCTTTCGGGGATCAGATACGCAGTATTTT. Its protein is CASSFRGSDTQYF.

The rearrangement joins TRBV29-1 to TRBJ1-2, with 9 bases lining up with TRBD1. This CDR3 comprises 12 residues. Per germline, CDR1 SQVTM and CDR2 ANQGSEA. Trimming removed 5 bases from V and 7 bases from J; junction bases left unmatched: 5. CDR3 sequence (DNA): TGCAGCGTTTCGGACAGGGGCTCTGGCTACACCTTC. This gives the protein CSVSDRGSGYTF.

The sample holds a few counts of this clone. This chain joins TRBV5-4 and TRBJ1-2; D ambiguous. The CDR3 runs 14 residues. V was trimmed by 4 bases and J by 7 bases, leaving 17 bases between them. Germline assignment: CDR1 SGHNT and CDR2 YYREEE (reference sequence). CDR3: CASSGDFASGGYTF. As DNA, the CDR3 is TGTGCCAGCAGCGGTGACTTTGCATCGGGTGGCTACACCTTC.

The J gene is TRBJ2-7, the V gene TRBV4-1, with 7 bases identical to TRBD1. The V and J ends lost 4 bases and 2 bases, in that order; junction bases with no gene match: 8. Germline loops: CDR1 MGHRA, CDR2 YSYEKL. This CDR3 contains 15 residues. In DNA, the CDR3 is TGCGCCAGCAGCCCCGACAGGGTGGGGACCTACGAGCAGTACTTC. Amino acids: CASSPDRVGTYEQYF.

This sequence joins TRBV6-2 or TRBV6-3 and TRBJ2-5, with TRBD1 as a possible D gene (5 bases). Germline CDR1 and CDR2: MNHEY and SVGEGT. Trimming cost V 1 base and J 1 base, with 10 bases left between them. This CDR3 has 15 residues. The CDR3 bases are TGTGCCAGCAGTTACTGGTCAGGGTCCCAAGAGACCCAGTACTTC. Protein: CASSYWSGSQETQYF.

The V and J genes are TRBV6-2 or TRBV6-3 and TRBJ2-1; 11 bases fit TRBD2. The V segment lost 0 bases and the J segment 4 bases; nucleotides outside the gene matches: 5. The CDR3 extends over 17 amino acids. CDR1 and CDR2 from the germline V gene are MNHEY and SVGEGT. The CDR3 is CASSYSTSSGRYNEQFF. The CDR3, as DNA: TGTGCCAGCAGTTACTCGACTTCTAGCGGGAGGTACAATGAGCAGTTCTTC.

The chain recombines TRBV6-6 with TRBJ1-2; TRBD1 matches at 9 bases. This CDR3 spans 15 amino acids. Looked up from germline, CDR1 is MNHNY and CDR2 is SVGAGI (reference sequence). V dropped 5 bases and J dropped 4; count of bases not matched to a gene: 8. The CDR3 DNA reads TGTGCCAGCAGTCCTCCGGGACAGGGTGTCTATGGCTACACCTTC. Translating it yields CASSPPGQGVYGYTF.

This sequence joins TRBV11-3 and TRBJ1-1; D unresolved. The CDR3 runs 14 residues. The germline CDR1 and CDR2 sequences are SGHNT and YENEEA. V lost 0 bases and J lost 1, with 6 bases in between. The CDR3 nucleotides are TGTGCCAGCAGCTTAGAGGGCGAGAACACTGAAGCTTTCTTT. Translating it yields CASSLEGENTEAFF.

The chain links TRBV3-1 (or the pseudogene TRBV3-2) to TRBJ1-1; D is ambiguous. V was shortened by 4 bases and J by 5 bases, with 14 bases between the two germline ends. The CDR3 consists of 14 residues. Germline CDR1 is LGHDT and CDR2 is YNNKEL (reference sequence). In DNA form, the CDR3 reads TGTGCCAGCAGCCGGAGAGGCTCACGGACTGAAGCTTTCTTT. Translated: CASSRRGSRTEAFF.

This chain links TRBV4-3 with TRBJ2-6; D ambiguous. The CDR3 contains 15 residues. CDR1 is LGHNA and CDR2 is YSLEER in the germline V gene. V lost 0 bases, J lost 4 bases, and 7 bases lay in between. The CDR3 spells CASSQDPRGANVLTF. In DNA form, the CDR3 reads TGCGCCAGCAGCCAAGATCCACGGGGGGCCAACGTCCTGACTTTC.

This chain connects TRBV7-2 to TRBJ1-6; TRBD1 is a possible D gene (6 bases). The CDR3 is 14 residues long. CDR1 SGHTA and CDR2 FQGNSA come from the germline V gene. V was clipped by 4 bases and J by 9 bases, with 13 bases between them. DNA of the CDR3: TGTGCCAGCAGCTCACAGAGCAGGGGTTCACCCCTCCACTTT. As protein: CASSSQSRGSPLHF.

The gene calls are TRBV15 and TRBJ2-2, with 9 nucleotides matching TRBD2. This CDR3 region has 16 residues. Trimming cost V 8 bases and J 1 base; bases outside gene matches: 8. Germline V gene lookup returns CDR1 LNHNV and CDR2 YYDKDF (reference sequence). The CDR3 coding sequence is TGTGCCACCGCAGCCGGGACTAGCTTGAACACCGGGGAGCTGTTTTTT. Translation gives CATAAGTSLNTGELFF. The full variable domain, rest sourced from reference TRBV15 and TRBJ2-2, is DAMVIQNPRYQVTQFGKPVTLSCSQTLNHNVMYWYQQKSSQAPKLLFHYYDKDFNNEADTPDNFQSRRPNTSFCFLDIRSPGLGDTAMYLCATAAGTSLNTGELFFGEGSRLTVL.

The chain carries TRBV9 and TRBJ1-4; D call uncertain. CDR3 size: 15 residues. Trimming cost V 4 bases and J 6 bases, with 16 bases left between them. Germline CDR1 reads SGDLS; CDR2 reads YYNGEE. CDR3 sequence (DNA): TGTGCCAGCAGCACAGCGGGGAGGTGGGATGAAAAACTGTTTTTT. This gives the protein CASSTAGRWDEKLFF. The full variable domain, completed using reference TRBV9 and TRBJ1-4, is DSGVTQTPKHLITATGQRVTLRCSPRSGDLSVYWYQQSLDQGLQFLIQYYNGEERAKGNILERFSAQQFPDLHSELNLSSLELGDSALYFCASSTAGRWDEKLFFGSGTQLSVL.

CDR3 nucleotide sequence: TGCGCCAGCAGCTTGGACGGAGACCCCACTGAAGCTTTCTTT. Residues: CASSLDGDPTEAFF. This chain connects TRBV5-1 to TRBJ1-1; the D is unclear. The CDR3 contains 14 residues. Trimming took 0 bases from V and 4 from J, leaving 10 bases between them. The V gene's germline CDR1 is SGHRS and CDR2 YFSETQ.

This clone was seen once. This chain joins TRBV27 and TRBJ2-3; 11 nucleotides align to TRBD2. The V and J ends lost 8 bases and 1 base, in that order; junction bases with no gene match: 8. Germline CDR1 is MNHEY and CDR2 is SMNVEV (reference sequence). This CDR3 is built from 16 residues. CDR3 amino acids: CASFGLAGSRTDTQYF. As DNA, the CDR3 is TGTGCCAGCTTCGGACTAGCGGGTTCCCGCACAGATACGCAGTATTTT.

As DNA, the CDR3 is TGTGCCAGCAGCCAAGGGCGGGGCAGGGGGGTAGGAGGCCAAGAGACCCAGTACTTC. Translated: CASSQGRGRGVGGQETQYF. The chain uses TRBV3-1 (or the pseudogene TRBV3-2) and TRBJ2-5; possible D gene TRBD1, 7 bases. Trimming shortened V by 1 base and J by 1 base, and 22 bases separated the two germline ends. The CDR3 consists of 19 residues. Germline CDR1 reads LGHDT; CDR2 reads YNNKEL (reference sequence).

The chain is built from TRBV4-2 and TRBJ1-5; possible D gene TRBD1, 6 bases. CDR1 and CDR2 (germline): LGHNA, YNFKEQ. This CDR3 is built from 17 residues. Trimming took off 0 bases at V and 9 bases at J, with 21 bases between the two ends. The CDR3 loop is CASSQEGAAGVNWPQHF. CDR3 in DNA: TGTGCCAGCAGCCAAGAAGGTGCGGCAGGGGTTAATTGGCCCCAGCATTTT.

The rearrangement links TRBV5-1 to TRBJ1-5; the D is unclear. The CDR3 extends over 13 amino acids. Germline loops: CDR1 SGHRS, CDR2 YFSETQ. V lost 0 bases and J 10 bases, leaving 11 bases between the germline ends. The CDR3 reads CASSLEWRGPQHF. CDR3 coding DNA: TGCGCCAGCAGCTTGGAATGGCGGGGACCCCAGCATTTT.